This T cell receptor beta chain stems from a study of shared clonotypes between healthy human individuals. About the research overall: Researchers assigned three CD4 naive, three CD4 memory, two CD8 naive and one CD8 memory plate to each donor.

Generated by immunoSEQ multiplex PCR, the TCRdb table keeps only in-frame clones and is missing some. This sample carries about 2,500,000 clones, 90% to 95% of them seen once, and the ten largest clones take 0.11% to 0.15%. The trim removed 0 bases at V and 4 bases at J, leaving 2 bases unmatched. CDR1 and CDR2 (germline): LNHNV, YYDKDF (reference sequence). This CDR3 spans 14 amino acids. The TCR originated in a man younger than 35 in good health. V is TRBV15 and J is TRBJ1-1; 7 bases agree with TRBD1. Sequenced input: naive CD4+ T cells sorted from blood. Subset denoted: CD45RA+ positively selected. The CDR3 DNA reads as TGTGCCACCAGCAGAGACAGGGGGTTCACTGAAGCTTTCTTT. Its protein is CATSRDRGFTEAFF.